A single sample gave rise to the 17 T cell receptor beta chains below, sequenced in a study of blood T cell repertoires in COVID-19. Measured with immunoSEQ multiplex PCR; TCRdb has only the in-frame clones, and not every one. The sample records about 150,000 clones, around 80% being singletons. Sequencing was done on a sample of peripheral blood. All receptors come from a woman aged 45-65 years with acute or convalescent COVID-19.

The V and J genes are TRBV19 and TRBJ2-7, with 7 bases lining up with TRBD2. Germline loops: CDR1 LNHDA, CDR2 SQIVND (reference sequence). The CDR3 has 14 residues. Trimming cost V 11 bases and J 5 bases; bases outside gene matches: 15. CDR3 amino acids: CASGYGGGANEQYF. DNA of the CDR3: TGTGCCTCGGGATATGGGGGAGGGGCGAACGAGCAGTACTTC.

J is TRBJ2-3 and V is TRBV7-2; tentatively, D is TRBD2 (6 bases). The ends were cut back, 3 bases at V and 3 bases at J, with 16 bases in the middle. This CDR3 comprises 16 residues. The germline V gene has CDR1 SGHTA and CDR2 FQGNSA. CDR3: CASSFSTTSRTDTQYF. CDR3 bases: TGTGCCAGCAGCTTTTCGACGACTAGTAGGACAGATACGCAGTATTTT. Combining the CDR3 with reference TRBV7-2 and TRBJ2-3 gives the whole variable domain GAGVSQSPSNKVTEKGKDVELRCDPISGHTALYWYRQSLGQGLEFLIYFQGNSAPDKSGLPSDRFSAERTGGSVSTLTIQRTQQEDSAVYLCASSFSTTSRTDTQYFGPGTRLTVL.

The CDR3 bases are TGTGCCAGCAGCTTCGATCCGGGACAGATTTATGGCTACACCTTC. It translates to CASSFDPGQIYGYTF. The V and J genes are TRBV5-4 and TRBJ1-2, with TRBD1 identical over 7 bases. CDR1 is SGHNT, CDR2 YYREEE, per germline (reference sequence). Trimming took 2 bases from V and 5 from J; bases not matched to a gene: 9. The CDR3 loop spans 15 amino acids.

V and J are TRBV6-4 and TRBJ2-7; possible D gene TRBD1, 5 bases. From germline, CDR1 is MRHNA and CDR2 SNTAGT. This CDR3 contains 13 residues. With 2 bases removed from V and 4 bases from J, the gap between germline ends came to 9 bases. The CDR3 loop reads CASSDRGFYEQYF. DNA of the CDR3: TGTGCCAGCAGTGACAGGGGATTTTACGAGCAGTACTTC.

In this sample, this clone turned up a few times. This chain links TRBV20-1 with TRBJ2-3; unclear D gene. Per the germline V gene, CDR1 is DFQATT and CDR2 is SNEGSKA (reference sequence). The V end was cut by 3 bases, the J end by 2 bases, with 12 bases between. CDR3 length equals 14 residues. This chain's CDR3 is CSASAYGDTDTQYF. The CDR3 DNA reads TGCAGTGCTAGTGCCTACGGAGACACAGATACGCAGTATTTT.

Only a few counts were recorded for this clone. This chain connects TRBV6-2 or TRBV6-3 to TRBJ2-3, with TRBD1 identical over 7 bases. The CDR3 consists of 15 residues. V lost 5 bases to trimming and J lost 5 bases; unmatched junction nucleotides: 10. Per the germline V gene, CDR1 is MNHEY and CDR2 is SVGEGT. The CDR3: CASSQYRGSLDTQYF. In DNA, the CDR3 is TGTGCCAGCAGTCAATACAGGGGTAGCCTAGATACGCAGTATTTT.

This clone was seen a few times. The rearrangement joins TRBV29-1 to TRBJ2-5, with a possible D match to TRBD2 (5 bases). This CDR3 comprises 13 residues. CDR1 and CDR2 (germline): SQVTM, ANQGSEA. V lost 1 base and J lost 5, with 11 bases in between. The CDR3 reads CSVEARERETQYF. Here the CDR3 DNA reads TGCAGCGTTGAAGCCCGGGAACGGGAGACCCAGTACTTC.

J is TRBJ2-2 and V is TRBV7-3; 8 bases are shared with TRBD1. The germline V gene encodes CDR1 SGHTA and CDR2 FQGTGA. Unmatched junction bases numbered 3, after V lost 5 bases and J lost 7 bases. CDR3 length: 13 residues. CDR3 sequence: CASSTQGDGELFF. The DNA of the CDR3 is TGTGCCAGCAGCACACAGGGGGACGGGGAGCTGTTTTTT.

The chain links TRBV18 to TRBJ1-2; TRBD1 matches at 9 bases. Germline trimming cut 3 bases from V and 6 bases from J; bases unmatched to any gene: 8. The CDR3 loop spans 15 amino acids. Germline CDR1 is KGHSH and CDR2 is LQKENI. Here the CDR3 DNA reads TGTGCCAGCTCACCGTCCCGGGACAGGGACAATGGCTACACCTTC. Its translation is CASSPSRDRDNGYTF.

J is TRBJ1-1 and V is TRBV18; perhaps TRBD1 as D (5 bases). Per the germline V gene, CDR1 is KGHSH and CDR2 is LQKENI. The length of the CDR3 is 14 residues. V lost 2 bases and J 1 base, leaving 8 bases between the germline ends. The CDR3 is CASSPVRANTEAFF. The CDR3 nucleotides read TGTGCCAGCTCACCAGTCAGGGCGAACACTGAAGCTTTCTTT.

V is TRBV18 and J is TRBJ1-1; D not certain. V was cut by 6 bases and J by 7 bases, with 9 bases left in between. CDR3 length: 11 amino acids. CDR1 is KGHSH and CDR2 is LQKENI in the germline V gene. The CDR3 sequence: CASSRESEAFF. As DNA, the CDR3 is TGTGCCAGCTCGAGGGAGAGTGAAGCTTTCTTT.

V gene TRBV3-1 (or the pseudogene TRBV3-2) combines with J gene TRBJ1-3, with D unresolved. Germline CDR1 is LGHDT and CDR2 is YNNKEL (reference sequence). The V gene lost 4 bases and the J gene lost 3 bases, with 7 bases spanning the gap. The CDR3 consists of 13 residues. CDR3 loop: CASSLPGGNTIYF. CDR3 DNA sequence: TGTGCCAGCAGCCTGCCCGGTGGAAACACCATATATTTT.

This chain links TRBV6-2 or TRBV6-3 with TRBJ1-6; TRBD1 aligns across 7 bases. Germline V gives CDR1 MNHEY, CDR2 SVGEGT. The CDR3 sequence is 14 residues long. V gave up 5 bases and J gave up 9 bases; unmatched junction bases: 7. This chain's CDR3 is CASSTDRAPSPLHF. The CDR3 DNA follows: TGTGCCAGCAGTACCGACAGGGCACCTTCACCCCTCCACTTT.

The chain carries TRBV19 and TRBJ2-5, with D possibly TRBD2 on 6 matching bases. This CDR3 is built from 17 residues. V was shortened by 5 bases and J by 0 bases, with 19 bases between the two germline ends. Germline assignment: CDR1 LNHDA and CDR2 SQIVND (reference sequence). CDR3 sequence reads: CASSSLGGGLYQETQYF. CDR3 nucleotides: TGTGCCAGTAGTTCCCTCGGGGGTGGACTGTACCAAGAGACCCAGTACTTC.

V gene TRBV9 combines with J gene TRBJ1-4; tentatively, D is TRBD1 (5 bases). V dropped 0 bases and J dropped 3 bases, with 12 bases sitting between them. Germline CDR1 reads SGDLS; CDR2 reads YYNGEE. The CDR3 is 16 amino acids. In DNA form, the CDR3 reads TGTGCCAGCAGCGTAGTCAGGGCGGCGGCTAATGAAAAACTGTTTTTT. The encoded protein is CASSVVRAAANEKLFF.

This rearrangement joins TRBV6-5 to TRBJ1-1, with a tentative D call TRBD1 (6 bases). Looked up from germline, CDR1 is MNHEY and CDR2 is SVGAGI. The CDR3 totals 14 residues. The V end lost 6 bases, the J end lost 3 bases, and 14 bases lay between the germline ends. The CDR3 coding sequence is TGTGCCAGCAGATTTCAGGGGCTGGACACTGAAGCTTTCTTT. This encodes CASRFQGLDTEAFF.

The chain couples TRBV9 to TRBJ1-2; D is unresolved. This CDR3 is built from 16 residues. The germline V and J ends were trimmed by 4 bases and 1 base, with 17 bases remaining between them. Germline CDR1 and CDR2: SGDLS and YYNGEE. The CDR3 nucleotides are TGTGCCAGCAGCCCATTGGAGAGTCCCTTTAACTATGGCTACACCTTC. It codes for CASSPLESPFNYGYTF.